Below are 23 T cell receptor beta chains sequenced from a single sample in a study of shared clonotypes between healthy human individuals. Using immunoSEQ multiplex PCR, the repertoire was profiled, and TCRdb retains in-frame clones only, with some absent. Of about 2 million clones listed, approximately 95% are singletons. CD45RO-negative, CCR7-positively selected cells formed the naive CD8 fraction, excluding terminally differentiated effector memory CD45RA+ cells. The sequencing input was naive CD8+ T cells sorted from blood. The source is a man between 18 and 35 years old in good health.

This chain links TRBV4-1 with TRBJ2-1; possible D gene TRBD2, 6 bases. The germline gives CDR1 MGHRA, CDR2 YSYEKL. With 0 bases removed from V and 8 bases from J, the gap between germline ends came to 17 bases. The CDR3 is 16 amino acids. CDR3 sequence: CASSQEMGLATDEQFF. The CDR3 DNA is TGCGCCAGCAGCCAAGAGATGGGACTTGCGACCGATGAGCAGTTCTTC.

This chain uses TRBV2 with TRBJ2-7; 7 bases map to TRBD1. The CDR3 contains 15 residues. The V gene end was trimmed by 3 bases and the J gene end by 2 bases; junction bases not matched to a gene: 7. In germline, CDR1 is SNHLY, CDR2 FYNNEI. CDR3 protein: CASSDSGQPAYEQYF. The CDR3 nucleotides are TGTGCCAGCAGTGACTCGGGACAGCCTGCCTACGAGCAGTACTTC. The full variable domain, completed using reference TRBV2 and TRBJ2-7, is EPEVTQTPSHQVTQMGQEVILRCVPISNHLYFYWYRQILGQKVEFLVSFYNNEISEKSEIFDDQFSVERPDGSNFTLKIRSTKLEDSAMYFCASSDSGQPAYEQYFGPGTRLTVT.

This chain links TRBV11-2 with TRBJ2-7, with TRBD2 as a possible D gene (6 bases). The CDR3 is 15 residues long. From germline, CDR1 is SGHAT and CDR2 FQNNGV. The V end lost 0 bases, the J end lost 4 bases, and 13 bases lay between the germline ends. The CDR3 is CASSLERRAGYEQYF. Here the CDR3 DNA reads TGTGCCAGCAGCTTAGAACGGAGGGCCGGTTACGAGCAGTACTTC.

The gene calls are TRBV6-1 and TRBJ2-3; 10 nucleotides line up with TRBD2. The CDR3 length is 17 residues. Germline V gene data show CDR1 as MNHNS and CDR2 as SASEGT. The J segment lost 2 bases and the V segment lost 2 bases, leaving 7 bases of the junction unmatched. CDR3 sequence (DNA): TGTGCCAGCAGTGAAACTATACTAGCGGGGAACACAGATACGCAGTATTTT. It yields the protein CASSETILAGNTDTQYF.

The J gene is TRBJ2-7, the V gene TRBV5-4, with TRBD1 matching 9 bases. Germline trimming cut 0 bases from V and 1 base from J; bases unmatched to any gene: 5. The CDR3 has 16 amino acids. Germline loops: CDR1 SGHNT, CDR2 YYREEE (reference sequence). In DNA, the CDR3 is TGTGCCAGCAGCTTGGAGCGGACAGGGGTTTCCTACGAGCAGTACTTC. This gives the protein CASSLERTGVSYEQYF.

The chain uses TRBV2 and TRBJ2-7; 9 nucleotides match TRBD1. V shed 7 bases, J shed 4 bases, and the junction held 5 bases outside the gene matches. Germline-derived CDR1 and CDR2 are SNHLY and FYNNEI. The length of the CDR3 is 13 residues. CDR3 DNA: TGTGCCAGCACCGCGGGACAGGGATACGAGCAGTACTTC. This sequence encodes CASTAGQGYEQYF.

Of note for this clone: Other nucleotide sequences from this sample produce the same CDR3. The chain uses TRBV9 and TRBJ2-3; no firm D call. The CDR3 has 14 amino acids. Germline CDR1 SGDLS, CDR2 YYNGEE. V dropped 0 bases and J dropped 2 bases, with 7 bases sitting between them. CDR3 coding DNA: TGTGCCAGCAGCGTAGAAGGAGTCACAGATACGCAGTATTTT. Protein: CASSVEGVTDTQYF.

V is TRBV5-1 and J is TRBJ2-3; possibly TRBD1 or TRBD2 for D (6 bases each). The V gene's germline CDR1 is SGHRS and CDR2 YFSETQ. Between the trimmed V and J ends, which lost 2 bases and 5 bases, there was a span of 12 bases. The CDR3 has 14 amino acids. The DNA for the CDR3 is TGCGCCAGCAGCTTCGAAGGGGGGCGAGATACGCAGTATTTT. This encodes CASSFEGGRDTQYF.

The chain combines TRBV5-1 with TRBJ1-4, with D perhaps TRBD1 (6 bases). The CDR3 sequence is 15 residues long. Germline V gene data show CDR1 as SGHRS and CDR2 as YFSETQ. The V end lost 7 bases, the J end lost 0 bases, and 13 bases lay between the germline ends. The CDR3 reads CASSGELTTNEKLFF. CDR3 nucleotide sequence: TGCGCCAGCTCAGGGGAATTGACAACTAATGAAAAACTGTTTTTT.

The rearrangement joins TRBV28 to TRBJ2-7; no firm D call. CDR1 and CDR2 from the germline V gene are MDHEN and SYDVKM. Trimming took 3 bases from V and 0 from J, leaving 12 bases between them. The CDR3 sequence is 15 residues long. The CDR3 protein is CASSFNGEGSYEQYF. DNA of the CDR3: TGTGCCAGCAGTTTTAACGGCGAAGGCTCCTACGAGCAGTACTTC.

This chain connects TRBV11-2 to TRBJ1-1; the D gene is possibly TRBD1 (6 bases). This CDR3 is built from 12 residues. Trimming stripped 3 bases from V and 4 bases from J, with 6 bases between. The V gene's germline CDR1 is SGHAT and CDR2 FQNNGV. The CDR3 protein is CASSFRGTEAFF. CDR3 nucleotides: TGTGCCAGCAGCTTCAGGGGCACTGAAGCTTTCTTT.

This rearrangement joins TRBV25-1 to TRBJ2-1; D is unclear. The germline gives CDR1 MGHDK, CDR2 SYGVNS. The CDR3 runs 10 residues. The ends were cut back, 7 bases at V and 8 bases at J, with 6 bases in the middle. Written as DNA, the CDR3 is TGTGCCAGCAAAGGTCATGAGCAGTTCTTC. Protein sequence: CASKGHEQFF.

The chain links TRBV10-3 to TRBJ2-2, with D unresolved. V lost 0 bases, J lost 3 bases, and 8 bases lay in between. This CDR3 is 15 amino acids long. Germline V gives CDR1 ENHRY, CDR2 SYGVKD. The DNA of the CDR3 is TGTGCCATCAGTGAGTCCGGACCCTACACCGGGGAGCTGTTTTTT. Encoded protein: CAISESGPYTGELFF.

The CDR3 here is CASSTPGQDTEAFF. As DNA, the CDR3 is TGTGCCAGCAGCACCCCGGGACAGGACACTGAAGCTTTCTTT. The V and J genes are TRBV11-1 and TRBJ1-1, with TRBD1 matching over 8 bases. The CDR3 spans 14 residues. V shed 5 bases and J 3 bases; nucleotides not matched to a gene: 5. Germline CDR1 is SGHAT and CDR2 is FQDESV (reference sequence).

In regard to this clone: Other DNA sequences in the same sample also yield this CDR3. The J gene is TRBJ2-1, the V gene TRBV19; D gene ambiguous. CDR1 is LNHDA, CDR2 SQIVND, per germline (reference sequence). This CDR3 comprises 13 residues. Trimming shortened V by 5 bases and J by 4 bases, and 9 bases separated the two germline ends. CDR3 coding DNA: TGTGCCAGTAGTCCAGACTTGTACAATGAGCAGTTCTTC. It translates to CASSPDLYNEQFF.

On this clone itself: Other nucleotide sequences from this sample produce the same CDR3. The CDR3 here is CASSTTGGGTEAFF. The CDR3 DNA reads as TGCGCCAGCAGTACCACAGGGGGCGGGACTGAAGCTTTCTTT. The genes are TRBV10-2 and TRBJ1-1; 9 nucleotides line up with TRBD1. Trimming removed 5 bases from V and 5 bases from J; junction bases left unmatched: 6. Germline CDR1 is WSHSY and CDR2 is SAAADI. The CDR3 contains 14 residues.

V gene TRBV7-9 combines with J gene TRBJ1-5, with 7 nucleotides matching TRBD1. V dropped 0 bases and J dropped 1; count of bases not matched to a gene: 3. Germline V gives CDR1 SEHNR, CDR2 FQNEAQ (reference sequence). The CDR3 covers 16 residues. CDR3 sequence: CASSLATGSSNQPQHF. In DNA, the CDR3 is TGTGCCAGCAGCTTAGCGACAGGGTCGAGCAATCAGCCCCAGCATTTT. The complete variable domain, with remaining parts taken from reference TRBV7-9 and TRBJ1-5, reads DTGVSQNPRHKITKRGQNVTFRCDPISEHNRLYWYRQTLGQGPEFLTYFQNEAQLEKSRLLSDRFSAERPKGSFSTLEIQRTEQGDSAMYLCASSLATGSSNQPQHFGDGTRLSIL.

J is TRBJ2-1 and V is TRBV10-3; D is perhaps TRBD1 or TRBD2 (6 bases each). The CDR3 is 14 amino acids. The V end lost 4 bases, the J end lost 6 bases, and 13 bases lay between the germline ends. CDR1 ENHRY and CDR2 SYGVKD come from the germline V gene. The CDR3: CAISGLGGGNEQFF. In DNA form, the CDR3 reads TGTGCCATCAGTGGACTAGGAGGGGGCAATGAGCAGTTCTTC.

The chain employs TRBV11-3 and TRBJ2-1; 8 bases agree with TRBD2. Germline CDR1 reads SGHNT; CDR2 reads YENEEA. The V and J ends lost 6 bases and 5 bases, in that order; junction bases with no gene match: 18. CDR3 length: 18 amino acids. Here the CDR3 reads CASRGEVAGPRKDNEQFF. The CDR3, as DNA: TGTGCCAGCAGAGGGGAAGTAGCGGGACCTCGGAAGGACAATGAGCAGTTCTTC.

The V and J genes are TRBV13 and TRBJ2-7; possibly TRBD1 for D (5 bases). This CDR3 region has 13 residues. Trimming shortened V by 2 bases and J by 4 bases, and 9 bases separated the two germline ends. The germline gives CDR1 PRHDT, CDR2 FYEKMQ (reference sequence). The DNA of the CDR3 is TGTGCCAGCAGCTTATCAGGGCGGTACGAGCAGTACTTC. Residues: CASSLSGRYEQYF.

The CDR3, as DNA: TGTGCTAGTGGTTTCCGGGAGCTGTTTTTT. Protein: CASGFRELFF. The chain joins TRBV12-5 to TRBJ2-2, with D unresolved. Germline V gene sequence: CDR1 LGHNT, CDR2 FRNRAP. The CDR3 has 10 amino acids. Deletions cut 3 bases from V and 9 bases from J, with 2 bases between.

The V and J genes are TRBV13 and TRBJ2-7; 8 positions agree with TRBD2. Germline trimming cut 2 bases from V and 3 bases from J; bases unmatched to any gene: 6. Per the germline V gene, CDR1 is PRHDT and CDR2 is FYEKMQ (reference sequence). The CDR3 is made up of 15 amino acids. The CDR3, as DNA: TGTGCCAGCAGCTTATCTAGCGGGCCAGGCTACGAGCAGTACTTC. The encoded protein is CASSLSSGPGYEQYF.

On this clone: Within the sample, other DNA sequences also encode this same CDR3. This rearrangement joins TRBV4-1 to TRBJ2-7; D unclear. V was pared by 0 bases and J by 4 bases, with 7 bases between. The CDR3 has 13 amino acids. Per germline, CDR1 MGHRA and CDR2 YSYEKL. CDR3 DNA: TGCGCCAGCAGCCAAGAGTGGGGTTACGAGCAGTACTTC. Translating it yields CASSQEWGYEQYF.